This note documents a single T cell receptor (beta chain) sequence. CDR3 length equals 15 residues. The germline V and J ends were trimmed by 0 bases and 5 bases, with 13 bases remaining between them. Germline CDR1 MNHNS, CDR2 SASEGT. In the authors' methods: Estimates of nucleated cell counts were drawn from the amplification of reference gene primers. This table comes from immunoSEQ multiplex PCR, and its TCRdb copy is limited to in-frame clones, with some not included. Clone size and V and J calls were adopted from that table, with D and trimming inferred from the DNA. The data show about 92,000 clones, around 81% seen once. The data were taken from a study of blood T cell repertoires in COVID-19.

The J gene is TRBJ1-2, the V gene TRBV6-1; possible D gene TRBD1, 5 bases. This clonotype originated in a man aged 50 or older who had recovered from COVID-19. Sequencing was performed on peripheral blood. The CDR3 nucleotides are TGTGCCAGCAGTGAAGCTTGGCAGGGAAGGTATGGCTACACCTTC. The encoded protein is CASSEAWQGRYGYTF.